This passage covers 31 T cell receptor beta chains from one sample sequenced in a study of T cells in Graves' hyperthyroidism and ophthalmopathy. Using RNA transcripts as the source, TCR beta CDR3 regions were amplified. Primed by the HTBI set, a first-round RT-PCR was run on the TCR CDR3. Each CDR3 protein is one row after TCRdb ran MiXCR on the multiplex PCR reads. The data contain 750,000 to 950,000 distinct CDR3 sequences, 35% to 45% of them singletons. Sequencing was performed on blood. The receptors shown here come from a man aged 18 to 30 with Graves' hyperthyroidism.

This chain links TRBV29-1 with TRBJ2-2; D is ambiguous. The CDR3 runs to 13 residues. The germline V and J ends were trimmed by 5 bases and 2 bases, with 9 bases remaining between them. Germline CDR1 is SQVTM and CDR2 is ANQGSEA. The CDR3 bases are TGCAGCGTTCGGACCGCAAACACCGGGGAGCTGTTTTTT. Protein product: CSVRTANTGELFF.

There are many counts of this clonotype. The gene calls are TRBV2 and TRBJ1-2; no definite D call. The CDR3 contains 13 residues. Trimming pared 8 bases from V and 1 base from J, leaving 11 bases between. The V gene's germline CDR1 is SNHLY and CDR2 FYNNEI. DNA for the CDR3: TGTGCCAGCGGTATAAGCAGTAACTATGGCTACACCTTC. Translated, it gives CASGISSNYGYTF. Full variable domain (remainder filled in from reference TRBV2 and TRBJ1-2): EPEVTQTPSHQVTQMGQEVILRCVPISNHLYFYWYRQILGQKVEFLVSFYNNEISEKSEIFDDQFSVERPDGSNFTLKIRSTKLEDSAMYFCASGISSNYGYTFGSGTRLTVV.

This clonotype appeared a few times. CDR3 sequence (DNA): TGTGCCAGCAGCCGTACGGCAGGGAGTAATGAAAAACTGTTTTTT. It is translated as CASSRTAGSNEKLFF. This chain links TRBV5-6 with TRBJ1-4, with D perhaps matching TRBD1 (5 bases). V gave up 4 bases and J gave up 4 bases, with 14 bases separating them. The CDR3 spans 15 residues. Germline loops: CDR1 SGHDT, CDR2 YYEEEE.

The V gene is TRBV10-1, the J gene TRBJ1-6, with D perhaps matching TRBD1 (6 bases). Trimming took off 8 bases at V and 7 bases at J, with 12 bases between the two ends. Per germline, CDR1 WNHNN and CDR2 SYGVQD (reference sequence). This CDR3 has 13 residues. This chain's CDR3 is CASDIGGNSPLHF. As DNA, the CDR3 is TGCGCCAGCGATATCGGGGGCAATTCACCCCTCCACTTT.

This clonotype was found many times. V usage is TRBV6-6 and J usage is TRBJ1-1, with TRBD1 identical over 9 bases. The CDR3 loop spans 15 amino acids. V dropped 6 bases and J dropped 1; count of bases not matched to a gene: 6. The germline gives CDR1 MNHNY, CDR2 SVGAGI (reference sequence). The CDR3 nucleotides are TGTGCCAGCAGCCCCGGGACAGGGACGAACACTGAAGCTTTCTTT. It translates to CASSPGTGTNTEAFF.

The chain is built from TRBV27 and TRBJ1-1; D is unresolved. Germline V lookup: CDR1 MNHEY, CDR2 SMNVEV (reference sequence). The CDR3 contains 11 residues. Trimming removed 4 bases at V and 7 bases at J, with 7 bases between. The chain's CDR3 is CASSSRYEAFF. For the CDR3, the DNA is TGTGCCAGCAGTTCCCGGTATGAAGCTTTCTTT.

This clonotype showed up just a few times. The rearrangement uses TRBV4-2 and TRBJ2-5; D unresolved. Germline lookup yields CDR1 LGHNA and CDR2 YNFKEQ. V lost 5 bases and J 1 base, leaving 11 bases between the germline ends. The CDR3 spans 14 residues. CDR3 in amino acids: CASSLLARQETQYF. For the CDR3, the DNA is TGTGCCAGCAGCTTGCTGGCTCGCCAAGAGACCCAGTACTTC.

The rearrangement uses TRBV19 and TRBJ1-4; D may be TRBD1 (5 bases). V was cut by 3 bases and J by 8 bases, with 13 bases left in between. The germline CDR1 and CDR2 sequences are LNHDA and SQIVND (reference sequence). This CDR3 region has 14 residues. The CDR3 loop reads CASSMGLGGEKLFF. In DNA form, the CDR3 reads TGTGCCAGTAGTATGGGACTAGGCGGGGAAAAACTGTTTTTT.

This rearrangement joins TRBV13 to TRBJ1-2; 9 bases align to TRBD1. The CDR3 length is 14 residues. Germline V CDR1 and CDR2: PRHDT, FYEKMQ (reference sequence). Unmatched junction bases numbered 9, after V lost 5 bases and J lost 8 bases. CDR3 sequence reads: CASSPWTGEEGYTF. DNA for the CDR3: TGTGCCAGCAGCCCCTGGACAGGGGAAGAGGGCTACACCTTC.

This clonotype showed up just a few times. This chain links TRBV5-6 with TRBJ2-5, with 7 bases aligning to TRBD1. This CDR3 has 14 residues. Germline CDR1 is SGHDT and CDR2 is YYEEEE. V lost 4 bases to trimming and J lost 2 bases; unmatched junction nucleotides: 5. CDR3 protein: CASSGTGQQETQYF. For the CDR3, the DNA is TGTGCCAGCAGCGGCACGGGACAGCAAGAGACCCAGTACTTC.

Regarding this clonotype: A read error may account for a junction end that differs from germline. This sequence joins TRBV29-1 and TRBJ1-1; D is uncertain. Germline CDR1 reads SQVTM; CDR2 reads ANQGSEA. The CDR3 extends over 13 amino acids. CDR3 amino acids: CSARRGDKTETFF. Written as DNA, the CDR3 is TGCAGCGCCCGACGGGGAGATAAGACTGAAACTTTCTTT.

The V gene is TRBV7-3, the J gene TRBJ1-1; the match to TRBD1 covers 7 bases. The germline V gene encodes CDR1 SGHTA and CDR2 FQGTGA. Germline trimming cut 1 base from V and 1 base from J; bases unmatched to any gene: 3. This CDR3 has 15 residues. The CDR3 sequence: CASSLSQGGNTEAFF. The CDR3 bases are TGTGCCAGCAGCTTAAGCCAGGGGGGGAACACTGAAGCTTTCTTT.

This clonotype was seen a few times. V and J are TRBV20-1 and TRBJ1-2; D unresolved. The V end lost 1 base, the J end lost 4 bases, and 13 bases lay between the germline ends. The germline CDR1 and CDR2 sequences are DFQATT and SNEGSKA (reference sequence). This CDR3 contains 14 residues. The CDR3 coding sequence is TGCAGTGCTAGAGTGTGGAGGGTCGGCTATGGCTACACCTTC. This codes for CSARVWRVGYGYTF.

This clonotype came up once. The chain uses TRBV4-3 and TRBJ1-2; no clear D. CDR3 length: 14 residues. Per germline, CDR1 LGHNA and CDR2 YSLEER. V was pared by 4 bases and J by 2 bases, with 11 bases between. CDR3 protein: CASSPADKNYGYTF. CDR3 coding DNA: TGCGCCAGCAGCCCAGCCGACAAAAACTATGGCTACACCTTC.

Points on this clonotype: Possible read error: a much larger clone is one base away. The CDR3 bases are TGTGCCATCAGGGATAGGGCAGCAACTACTAATCAGCCCCAGCATTTT. As protein: CAIRDRAATTNQPQHF. The V call is TRBV10-3, the J call TRBJ1-5, with unresolved D. Between the trimmed V and J ends, which lost 6 bases and 4 bases, there was a span of 19 bases. The CDR3 consists of 16 residues. In germline, CDR1 is ENHRY, CDR2 SYGVKD.

Notes on this clonotype: Possible read error: a much larger clone is one base away. CDR3 residues: CASSLGREVQYF. Here the CDR3 DNA reads TGTGCCAGCAGCTTAGGAAGGGAGGTGCAGTACTTC. V and J are TRBV7-2 and TRBJ2-7; weak D call: TRBD2 (6 bases). CDR3 size: 12 residues. Germline-derived CDR1 and CDR2 are SGHTA and FQGNSA. V lost 1 base and J 9 bases, leaving 10 bases between the germline ends.

The genes are TRBV9 and TRBJ1-6; 7 bases map to TRBD1. Germline V gene lookup returns CDR1 SGDLS and CDR2 YYNGEE. The CDR3 totals 16 residues. The V segment lost 4 bases and the J segment 7 bases; nucleotides outside the gene matches: 11. In DNA form, the CDR3 reads TGTGCCAGCAGCCTCTCCGGACAGGCGAGAAATTCACCCCTCCACTTT. It translates to CASSLSGQARNSPLHF.

The J gene is TRBJ2-7, the V gene TRBV12-3 or TRBV12-4; D is unclear. The V end was cut by 6 bases, the J end by 4 bases, with 10 bases between. The CDR3 spans 12 residues. The CDR3 DNA is TGTGCCAGCAGCCAAGGAGAGTACGAGCAGTACTTC. Protein: CASSQGEYEQYF.

This clonotype was seen a few times. V and J are TRBV9 and TRBJ2-5, with 8 bases matching TRBD2. V trimming: 0 bases; J trimming: 9 bases; junction bases outside the gene matches: 1. The CDR3 sequence is 12 residues long. The germline V gene encodes CDR1 SGDLS and CDR2 YYNGEE. The CDR3 here is CASSVDGGAQYF. CDR3 DNA: TGTGCCAGCAGCGTAGACGGGGGGGCCCAGTACTTC.

The chain is built from TRBV6-1 and TRBJ1-2; no clear D gene. CDR1 is MNHNS and CDR2 is SASEGT in the germline V gene. The V gene lost 2 bases and the J gene lost 4 bases, with 11 bases spanning the gap. The CDR3 spans 14 residues. The DNA for the CDR3 is TGTGCCAGCAGTGAAAGGTGGCAGACCTATGGCTACACCTTC. This translates into CASSERWQTYGYTF.

The rearrangement uses TRBV15 and TRBJ2-6; D unresolved. The V and J ends lost 0 bases and 2 bases respectively, with 8 bases between them. CDR1 is LNHNV and CDR2 is YYDKDF in the germline V gene (reference sequence). The CDR3 consists of 16 residues. The CDR3 DNA reads TGTGCCACCAGCAGAGATCAAACAGCTGGGGCCAACGTCCTGACTTTC. Encoded protein: CATSRDQTAGANVLTF.

This clonotype was seen a few times. J is TRBJ2-5 and V is TRBV12-5, with D possibly TRBD1 on 6 matching bases. The CDR3 runs 15 residues. The V gene lost 3 bases and the J gene lost 4 bases, with 15 bases spanning the gap. Per germline, CDR1 LGHNT and CDR2 FRNRAP. CDR3: CASGFGTDSRETQYF. The DNA of the CDR3 is TGTGCTAGTGGTTTCGGGACGGACAGTCGAGAGACCCAGTACTTC.

This clonotype was found a few times. The gene calls are TRBV6-6 and TRBJ1-4; 7 nucleotides agree with TRBD1. V shed 6 bases, J shed 7 bases, and the junction held 11 bases outside the gene matches. The CDR3 runs 15 residues. Per the germline V gene, CDR1 is MNHNY and CDR2 is SVGAGI (reference sequence). The CDR3 DNA reads as TGTGCCAGCAGCCCCCAACGAGGGGGCAGTGAAAAACTGTTTTTT. It codes for CASSPQRGGSEKLFF.

The V and J genes are TRBV20-1 and TRBJ2-2; TRBD2 aligns across 7 bases. This CDR3 region has 15 residues. V gave up 3 bases and J gave up 2 bases; unmatched junction bases: 6. CDR1 is DFQATT and CDR2 is SNEGSKA in the germline V gene (reference sequence). The chain's CDR3 is CSASLQRGNTGELFF. As DNA, the CDR3 is TGCAGTGCTAGTCTACAGCGGGGTAACACCGGGGAGCTGTTTTTT.

The chain uses TRBV29-1 and TRBJ1-4, with 8 nucleotides matching TRBD1. The trim removed 5 bases at V and 6 bases at J, leaving 5 bases unmatched. CDR1 and CDR2 from the germline V gene are SQVTM and ANQGSEA. The CDR3 runs 13 residues. The CDR3 protein is CSVWTGQDEKLFF. CDR3 nucleotide sequence: TGCAGCGTTTGGACAGGGCAGGATGAAAAACTGTTTTTT.

The chain has TRBV4-1 and TRBJ1-4, with 9 bases identical to TRBD1. CDR3 size: 15 residues. V trimming: 8 bases; J trimming: 3 bases; junction bases outside the gene matches: 7. Germline V gene sequence: CDR1 MGHRA, CDR2 YSYEKL. This CDR3 reads CASGEWTGANEKLFF. Here the CDR3 DNA reads TGCGCCAGCGGCGAGTGGACAGGGGCTAATGAAAAACTGTTTTTT.

This clonotype showed up just a few times. The chain has TRBV6-6 and TRBJ1-2; 7 nucleotides line up with TRBD1. This CDR3 comprises 15 residues. The germline V gene has CDR1 MNHNY and CDR2 SVGAGI (reference sequence). Trimming took 6 bases from V and 8 from J; bases not matched to a gene: 15. CDR3 sequence (DNA): TGTGCCAGCAGCTACCTTCAGGGGGATTACGTGGGCTACACCTTC. This codes for CASSYLQGDYVGYTF.

This clonotype occurred a few times. The V gene is TRBV7-9, the J gene TRBJ1-4, with D possibly being TRBD1 (5 bases). The V gene's germline CDR1 is SEHNR and CDR2 FQNEAQ (reference sequence). V was cut by 5 bases and J by 3 bases, with 13 bases left in between. This CDR3 spans 15 amino acids. CDR3 coding DNA: TGTGCCAGCAGCCCTGAGGGGCTTTCTAATGAAAAACTGTTTTTT. It codes for CASSPEGLSNEKLFF.

This chain joins TRBV11-2 and TRBJ2-7, with TRBD2 matching over 9 bases. Germline CDR1 and CDR2: SGHAT and FQNNGV. V lost 5 bases to trimming and J lost 5 bases; unmatched junction nucleotides: 4. The CDR3 runs 13 residues. The CDR3 DNA follows: TGTGCCAGCAGCGAAGGCGGGAGGGACGAGCAGTACTTC. It codes for CASSEGGRDEQYF.

This clonotype has a handful of counts. V and J are TRBV7-6 and TRBJ2-5; perhaps TRBD1 as D (6 bases). CDR1 SGHVS and CDR2 FNYEAQ come from the germline V gene. Trimming left V 5 bases short and J 4 bases short, with 20 bases between. The CDR3 runs to 16 residues. The CDR3 DNA sequence: TGTGCCAGCAGCACCTGGAGCGAGGGGGAACGAGAGACCCAGTACTTC. Translation: CASSTWSEGERETQYF. The full variable domain, completed using reference TRBV7-6 and TRBJ2-5, is GAGVSQSPRYKVTKRGQDVALRCDPISGHVSLYWYRQALGQGPEFLTYFNYEAQQDKSGLPNDRFSAERPEGSISTLTIQRTEQRDSAMYRCASSTWSEGERETQYFGPGTRLLVL.

The chain uses TRBV7-6 and TRBJ1-4, with TRBD1 as a possible D gene (5 bases). V shed 3 bases and J shed 8 bases, with 19 bases lying between them. Looked up from germline, CDR1 is SGHVS and CDR2 is FNYEAQ. This CDR3 has 16 residues. The CDR3 spells CASSFGGGSPVEKLFF. The CDR3 nucleotides read TGTGCCAGCAGCTTCGGGGGTGGCTCCCCGGTAGAAAAACTGTTTTTT. Using reference TRBV7-6 and TRBJ1-4 for the parts outside the CDR3, the full variable domain is GAGVSQSPRYKVTKRGQDVALRCDPISGHVSLYWYRQALGQGPEFLTYFNYEAQQDKSGLPNDRFSAERPEGSISTLTIQRTEQRDSAMYRCASSFGGGSPVEKLFFGSGTQLSVL.